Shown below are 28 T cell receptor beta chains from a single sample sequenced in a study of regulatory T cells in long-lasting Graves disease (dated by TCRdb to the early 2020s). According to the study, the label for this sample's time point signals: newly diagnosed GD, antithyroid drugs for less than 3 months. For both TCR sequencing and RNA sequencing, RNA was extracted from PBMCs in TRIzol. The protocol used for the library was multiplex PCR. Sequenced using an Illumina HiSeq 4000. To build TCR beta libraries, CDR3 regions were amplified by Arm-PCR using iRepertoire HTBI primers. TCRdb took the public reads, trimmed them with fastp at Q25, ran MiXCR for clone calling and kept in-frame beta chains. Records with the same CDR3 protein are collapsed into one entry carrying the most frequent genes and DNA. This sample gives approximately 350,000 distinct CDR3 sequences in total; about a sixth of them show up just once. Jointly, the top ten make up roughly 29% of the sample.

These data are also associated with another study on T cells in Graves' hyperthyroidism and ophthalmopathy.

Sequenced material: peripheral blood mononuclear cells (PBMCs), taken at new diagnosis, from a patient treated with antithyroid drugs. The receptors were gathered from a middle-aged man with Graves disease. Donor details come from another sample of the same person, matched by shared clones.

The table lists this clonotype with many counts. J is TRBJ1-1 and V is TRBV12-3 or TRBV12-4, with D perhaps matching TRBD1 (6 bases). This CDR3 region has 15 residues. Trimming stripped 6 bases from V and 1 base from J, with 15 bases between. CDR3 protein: CASSPRGGTNTEAFF. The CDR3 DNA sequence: TGTGCCAGCAGCCCACGAGGGGGAACGAACACTGAAGCTTTCTTT.

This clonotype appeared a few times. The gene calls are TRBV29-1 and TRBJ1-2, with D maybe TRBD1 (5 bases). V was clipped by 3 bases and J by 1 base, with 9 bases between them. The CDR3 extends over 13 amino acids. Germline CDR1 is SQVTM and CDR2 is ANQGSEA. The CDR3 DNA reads TGCAGCGTTGAGGGGCCTCTTAACTATGGCTACACCTTC. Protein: CSVEGPLNYGYTF.

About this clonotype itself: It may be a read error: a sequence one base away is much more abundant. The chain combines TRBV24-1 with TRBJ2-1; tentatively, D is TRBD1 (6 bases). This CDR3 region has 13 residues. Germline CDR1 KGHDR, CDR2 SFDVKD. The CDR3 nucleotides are TGTGCCACCAGTGCAGGGGCCTACAATGAGCGGTTCTTC. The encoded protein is CATSAGAYNERFF.

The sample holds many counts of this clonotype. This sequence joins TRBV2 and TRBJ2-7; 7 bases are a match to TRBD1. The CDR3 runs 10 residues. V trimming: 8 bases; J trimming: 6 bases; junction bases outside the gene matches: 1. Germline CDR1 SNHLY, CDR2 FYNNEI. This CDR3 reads CASRDSEQYF. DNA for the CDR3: TGTGCCAGCCGGGACAGCGAGCAGTACTTC.

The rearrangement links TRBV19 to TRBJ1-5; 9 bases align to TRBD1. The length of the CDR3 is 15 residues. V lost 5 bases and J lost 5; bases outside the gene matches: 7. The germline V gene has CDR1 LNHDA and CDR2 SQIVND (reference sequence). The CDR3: CASSSRDRADQPQHF. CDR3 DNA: TGTGCCAGTAGTTCCCGGGACAGGGCGGATCAGCCCCAGCATTTT. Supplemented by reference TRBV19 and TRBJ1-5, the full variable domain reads DGGITQSPKYLFRKEGQNVTLSCEQNLNHDAMYWYRQDPGQGLRLIYYSQIVNDFQKGDIAEGYSVSREKKESFPLTVTSAQKNPTAFYLCASSSRDRADQPQHFGDGTRLSIL.

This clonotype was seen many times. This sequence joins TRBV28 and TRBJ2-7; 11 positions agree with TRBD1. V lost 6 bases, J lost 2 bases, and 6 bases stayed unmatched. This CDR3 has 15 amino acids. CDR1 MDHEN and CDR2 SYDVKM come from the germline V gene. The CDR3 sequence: CASSRTGGRTYEQYF. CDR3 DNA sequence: TGTGCCAGCAGCCGGACAGGGGGCCGAACCTACGAGCAGTACTTC.

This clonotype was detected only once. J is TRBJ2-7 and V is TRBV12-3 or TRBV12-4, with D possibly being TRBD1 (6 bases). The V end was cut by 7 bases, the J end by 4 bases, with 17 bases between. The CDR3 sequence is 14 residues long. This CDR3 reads CASTPRDTTYEQYF. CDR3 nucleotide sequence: TGTGCCAGCACTCCCCGGGACACGACATACGAGCAGTACTTC.

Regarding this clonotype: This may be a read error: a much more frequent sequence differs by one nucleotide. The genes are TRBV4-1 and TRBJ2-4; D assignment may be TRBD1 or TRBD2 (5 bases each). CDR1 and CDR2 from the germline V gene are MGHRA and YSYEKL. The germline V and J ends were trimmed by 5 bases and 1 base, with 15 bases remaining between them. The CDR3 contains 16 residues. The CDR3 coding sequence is TGCGCCAGCAGCTTCCAGGGAGTTGGGGCCAAAAACATTCAGTACTTC. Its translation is CASSFQGVGAKNIQYF.

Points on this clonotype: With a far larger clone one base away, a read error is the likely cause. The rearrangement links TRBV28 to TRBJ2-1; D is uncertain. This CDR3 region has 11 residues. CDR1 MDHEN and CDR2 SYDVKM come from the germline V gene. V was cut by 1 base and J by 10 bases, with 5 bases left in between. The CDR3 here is CASSLSYEQFF. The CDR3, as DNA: TGTGCCAGCAGTTTATCCTACGAGCAGTTCTTC.

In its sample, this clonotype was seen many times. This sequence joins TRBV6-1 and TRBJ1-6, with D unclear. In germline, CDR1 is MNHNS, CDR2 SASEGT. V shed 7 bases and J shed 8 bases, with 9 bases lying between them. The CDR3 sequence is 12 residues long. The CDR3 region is CASKRADSPLHF. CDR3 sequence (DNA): TGTGCCAGCAAAAGGGCAGATTCACCCCTCCACTTT.

CDR3 in amino acids: CASSATGTGNTGELFF. The CDR3 DNA reads as TGCGCCAGCAGCGCCACCGGGACAGGGAACACCGGGGAGCTGTTTTTT. The chain carries TRBV5-1 and TRBJ2-2, with TRBD1 identical over 8 bases. CDR3 length equals 16 residues. V was clipped by 4 bases and J by 1 base; unmatched bases: 6. Germline assignment: CDR1 SGHRS and CDR2 YFSETQ.

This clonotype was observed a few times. CDR3 nucleotide sequence: TGTGCCAGCAGTTTCGGCGGGGCAGATACGCAGTATTTT. Translating it yields CASSFGGADTQYF. V and J are TRBV28 and TRBJ2-3, with TRBD2 as a possible D gene (6 bases). Germline lookup yields CDR1 MDHEN and CDR2 SYDVKM. V was clipped by 3 bases and J by 4 bases, with 8 bases between them. This CDR3 spans 13 amino acids.

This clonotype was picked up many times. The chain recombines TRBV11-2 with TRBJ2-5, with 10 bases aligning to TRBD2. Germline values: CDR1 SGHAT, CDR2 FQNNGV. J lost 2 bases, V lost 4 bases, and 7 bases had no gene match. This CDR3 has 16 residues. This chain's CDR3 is CASSSGLAVWQETQYF. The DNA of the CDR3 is TGTGCCAGCAGCTCCGGACTAGCGGTATGGCAAGAGACCCAGTACTTC.

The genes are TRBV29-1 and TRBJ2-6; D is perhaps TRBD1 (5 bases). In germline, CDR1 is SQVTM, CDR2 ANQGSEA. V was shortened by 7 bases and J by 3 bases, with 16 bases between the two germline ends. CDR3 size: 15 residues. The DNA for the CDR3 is TGCAGCGCCAAAGGCTCAGGGAATGGGGCCAACGTCCTGACTTTC. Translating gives CSAKGSGNGANVLTF.

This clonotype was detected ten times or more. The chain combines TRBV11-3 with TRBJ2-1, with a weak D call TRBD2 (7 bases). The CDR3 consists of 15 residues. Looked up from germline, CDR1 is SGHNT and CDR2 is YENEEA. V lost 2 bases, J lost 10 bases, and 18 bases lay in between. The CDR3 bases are TGTGCCAGCAGCTTAATCCGGGGGGCATTCGGGGAGCAGTTCTTC. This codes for CASSLIRGAFGEQFF.

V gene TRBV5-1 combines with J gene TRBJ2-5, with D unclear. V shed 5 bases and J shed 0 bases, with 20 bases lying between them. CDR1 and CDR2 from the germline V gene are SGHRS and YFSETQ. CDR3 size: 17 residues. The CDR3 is CASRGELAASYQETQYF. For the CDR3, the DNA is TGCGCCAGCAGAGGCGAACTGGCAGCTTCGTACCAAGAGACCCAGTACTTC.

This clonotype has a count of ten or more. CDR3 in amino acids: CATSEGGPTQYF. CDR3 sequence (DNA): TGTGCCACCAGTGAGGGGGGTCCGACCCAGTACTTC. The gene calls are TRBV24-1 and TRBJ2-5, with a tentative D call TRBD2 (6 bases). Trimming removed 4 bases at V and 7 bases at J, with 9 bases between. The germline CDR1 and CDR2 sequences are KGHDR and SFDVKD. The CDR3 is 12 residues long.

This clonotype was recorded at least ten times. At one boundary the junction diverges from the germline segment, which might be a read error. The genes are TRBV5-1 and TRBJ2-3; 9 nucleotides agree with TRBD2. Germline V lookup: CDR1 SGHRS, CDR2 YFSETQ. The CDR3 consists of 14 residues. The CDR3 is CASSGGRGTDTQYF. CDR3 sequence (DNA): TGTGCCAGCAGCGGGGGGCGGGGCACAGATACGCAGTATTTT. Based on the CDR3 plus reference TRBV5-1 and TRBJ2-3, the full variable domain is KAGVTQTPRYLIKTRGQQVTLSCSPISGHRSVSWYQQTPGQGLQFLFEYFSETQRNKGNFPGRFSGRQFSNSRSEMNVSTLELGDSALYLCASSGGRGTDTQYFGPGTRLTVL.

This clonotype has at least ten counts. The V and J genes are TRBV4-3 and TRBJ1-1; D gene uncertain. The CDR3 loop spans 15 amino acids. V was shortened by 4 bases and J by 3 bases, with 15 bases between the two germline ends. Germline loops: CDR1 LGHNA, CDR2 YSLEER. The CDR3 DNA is TGCGCCAGCAGCCCAAGTAACCGATTGGACACTGAAGCTTTCTTT. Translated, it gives CASSPSNRLDTEAFF.

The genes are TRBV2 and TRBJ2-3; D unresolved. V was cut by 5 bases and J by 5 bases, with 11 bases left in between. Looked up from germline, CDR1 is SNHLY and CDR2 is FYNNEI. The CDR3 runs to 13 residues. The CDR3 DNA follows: TGTGCCAGCAGTCCCAACGTTGGAGATACGCAGTATTTT. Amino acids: CASSPNVGDTQYF.

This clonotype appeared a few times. CDR3 nucleotide sequence: TGTGCCAGCAGCTTAGTTAGCGGGGGGGCCTATGAGCAGTTCTTC. Translating it yields CASSLVSGGAYEQFF. The chain combines TRBV7-2 with TRBJ2-1; 11 nucleotides match TRBD2. The junction had 4 bases not matched to a gene; V was cut back by 1 base and J by 8 bases. Germline V lookup: CDR1 SGHTA, CDR2 FQGNSA. The CDR3 runs to 15 residues. The whole variable domain, filled in from reference TRBV7-2 and TRBJ2-1, reads GAGVSQSPSNKVTEKGKDVELRCDPISGHTALYWYRQSLGQGLEFLIYFQGNSAPDKSGLPSDRFSAERTGGSVSTLTIQRTQQEDSAVYLCASSLVSGGAYEQFFGPGTRLTVL.

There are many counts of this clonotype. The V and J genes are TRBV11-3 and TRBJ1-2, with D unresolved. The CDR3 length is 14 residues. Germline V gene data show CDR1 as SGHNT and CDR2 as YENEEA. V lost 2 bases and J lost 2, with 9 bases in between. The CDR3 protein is CASSLSLANYGYTF. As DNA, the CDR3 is TGTGCCAGCAGCTTATCATTGGCCAACTATGGCTACACCTTC.

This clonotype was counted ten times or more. As DNA, the CDR3 is TGTGCCAGCACTGGGACAGGGCCCAATCAGCCCCAGCATTTT. The encoded protein is CASTGTGPNQPQHF. This chain uses TRBV2 with TRBJ1-5, with 9 bases lining up with TRBD1. V dropped 7 bases and J dropped 3; count of bases not matched to a gene: 4. The germline V gene has CDR1 SNHLY and CDR2 FYNNEI. CDR3 length equals 14 residues.

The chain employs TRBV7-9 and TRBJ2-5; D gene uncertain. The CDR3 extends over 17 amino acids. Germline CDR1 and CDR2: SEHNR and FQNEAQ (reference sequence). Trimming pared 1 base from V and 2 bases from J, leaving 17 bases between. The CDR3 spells CASSLEGPVQRQETQYF. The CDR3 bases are TGTGCCAGCAGCTTAGAGGGCCCGGTACAGAGACAAGAGACCCAGTACTTC.

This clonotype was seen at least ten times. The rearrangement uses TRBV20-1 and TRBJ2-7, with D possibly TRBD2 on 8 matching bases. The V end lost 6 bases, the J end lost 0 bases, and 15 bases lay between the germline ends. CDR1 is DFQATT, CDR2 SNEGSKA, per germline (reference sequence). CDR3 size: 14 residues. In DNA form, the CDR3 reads TGCAGTGCACGGGAGGGGGCCGCCTCCTACGAGCAGTACTTC. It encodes CSAREGAASYEQYF.

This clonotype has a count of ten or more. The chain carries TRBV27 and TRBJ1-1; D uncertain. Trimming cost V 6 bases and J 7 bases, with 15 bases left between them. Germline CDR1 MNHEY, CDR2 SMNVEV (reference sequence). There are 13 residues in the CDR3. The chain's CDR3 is CASRDGVKFEAFF. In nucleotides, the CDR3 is TGTGCCAGCAGAGACGGGGTCAAGTTTGAAGCTTTCTTT.

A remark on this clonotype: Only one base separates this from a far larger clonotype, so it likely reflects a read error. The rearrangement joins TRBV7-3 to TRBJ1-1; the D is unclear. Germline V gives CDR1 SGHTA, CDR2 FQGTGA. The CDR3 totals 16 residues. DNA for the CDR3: TGTGCCAGCAGCTTAGATAAAGCCGGACGGAACACTGAAGCTCTCTTT. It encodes CASSLDKAGRNTEALF.

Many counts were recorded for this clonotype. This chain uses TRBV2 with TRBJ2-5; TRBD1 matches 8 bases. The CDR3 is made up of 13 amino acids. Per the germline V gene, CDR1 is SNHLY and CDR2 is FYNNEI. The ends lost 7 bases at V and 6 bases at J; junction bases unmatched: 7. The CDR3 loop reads CASKTGGLKTQYF. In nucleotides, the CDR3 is TGTGCCAGCAAAACAGGGGGTTTAAAGACCCAGTACTTC.